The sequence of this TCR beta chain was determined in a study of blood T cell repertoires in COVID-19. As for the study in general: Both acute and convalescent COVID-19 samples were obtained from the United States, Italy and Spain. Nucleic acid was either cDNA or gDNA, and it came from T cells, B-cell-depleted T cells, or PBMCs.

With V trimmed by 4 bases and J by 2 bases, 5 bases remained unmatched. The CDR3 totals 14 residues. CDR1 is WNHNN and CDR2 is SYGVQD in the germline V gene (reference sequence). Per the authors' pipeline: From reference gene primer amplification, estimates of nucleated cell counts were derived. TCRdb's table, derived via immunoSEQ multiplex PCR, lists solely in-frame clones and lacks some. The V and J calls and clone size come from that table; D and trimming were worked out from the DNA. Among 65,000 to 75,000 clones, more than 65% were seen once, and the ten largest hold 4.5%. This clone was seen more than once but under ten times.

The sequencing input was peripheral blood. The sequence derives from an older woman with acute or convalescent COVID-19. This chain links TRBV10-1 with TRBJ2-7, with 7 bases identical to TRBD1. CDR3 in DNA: TGCGCCAGCAGTGCATGGGACAGTCCCTACGAGCAGTACTTC. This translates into CASSAWDSPYEQYF.